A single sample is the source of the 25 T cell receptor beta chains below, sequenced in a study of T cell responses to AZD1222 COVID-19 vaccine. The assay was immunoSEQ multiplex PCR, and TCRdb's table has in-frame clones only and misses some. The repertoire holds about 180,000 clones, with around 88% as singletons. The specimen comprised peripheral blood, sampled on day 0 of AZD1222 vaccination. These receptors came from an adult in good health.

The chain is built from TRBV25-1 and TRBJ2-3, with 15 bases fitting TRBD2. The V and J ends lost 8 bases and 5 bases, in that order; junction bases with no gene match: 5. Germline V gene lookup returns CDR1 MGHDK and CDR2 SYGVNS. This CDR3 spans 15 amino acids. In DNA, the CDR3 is TGTGCCAGCTGGGGACTAGCGGGGGGCGGAGATACGCAGTATTTT. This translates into CASWGLAGGGDTQYF. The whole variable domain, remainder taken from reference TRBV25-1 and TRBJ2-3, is EADIYQTPRYLVIGTGKKITLECSQTMGHDKMYWYQQDPGMELHLIHYSYGVNSTEKGDLSSESTVSRIRTEHFPLTLESARPSHTSQYLCASWGLAGGGDTQYFGPGTRLTVL.

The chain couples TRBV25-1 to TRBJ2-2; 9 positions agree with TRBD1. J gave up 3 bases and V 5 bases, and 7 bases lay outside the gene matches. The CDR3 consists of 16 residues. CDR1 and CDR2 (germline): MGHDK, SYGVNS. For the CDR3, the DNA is TGTGCCAGCAGTCCGCTGGGACAGGGAGACACCGGGGAGCTGTTTTTT. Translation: CASSPLGQGDTGELFF.

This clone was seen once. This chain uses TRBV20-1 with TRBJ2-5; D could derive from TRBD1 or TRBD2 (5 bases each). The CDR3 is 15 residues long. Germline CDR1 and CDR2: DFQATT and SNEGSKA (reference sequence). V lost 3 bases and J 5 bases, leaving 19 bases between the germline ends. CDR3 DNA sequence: TGCAGTGCTAGTGAGGCAGGGAGTAATTGGGAGACCCAGTACTTC. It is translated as CSASEAGSNWETQYF.

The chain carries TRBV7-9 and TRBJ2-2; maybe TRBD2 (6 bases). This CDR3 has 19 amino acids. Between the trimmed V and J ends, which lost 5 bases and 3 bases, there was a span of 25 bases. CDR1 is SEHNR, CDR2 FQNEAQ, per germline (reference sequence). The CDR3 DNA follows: TGTGCCAGCAGCCATTCAATAGAGGGCAGGAGGGAGGACACCGGGGAGCTGTTTTTT. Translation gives CASSHSIEGRREDTGELFF.

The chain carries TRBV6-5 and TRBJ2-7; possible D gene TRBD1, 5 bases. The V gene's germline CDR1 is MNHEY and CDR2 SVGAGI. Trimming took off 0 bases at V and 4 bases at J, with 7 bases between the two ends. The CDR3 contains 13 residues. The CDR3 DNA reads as TGTGCCAGCAGTTACTCGGACACTTACGAGCAGTACTTC. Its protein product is CASSYSDTYEQYF.

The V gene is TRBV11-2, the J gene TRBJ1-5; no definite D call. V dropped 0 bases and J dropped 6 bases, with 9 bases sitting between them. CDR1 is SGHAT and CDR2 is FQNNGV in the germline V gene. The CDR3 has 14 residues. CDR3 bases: TGTGCCAGCAGCTTAGAGGGCAGGAGTCAGCCCCAGCATTTT. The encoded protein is CASSLEGRSQPQHF.

The CDR3 spells CATSRGLDTGELFF. Here the CDR3 DNA reads TGTGCCACCAGCAGGGGGCTTGACACCGGGGAGCTGTTTTTT. The chain employs TRBV24-1 and TRBJ2-2, with 8 bases lining up with TRBD1. V shed 7 bases, J shed 3 bases, and the junction held 3 bases outside the gene matches. Germline CDR1 KGHDR, CDR2 SFDVKD. The CDR3 covers 14 residues.

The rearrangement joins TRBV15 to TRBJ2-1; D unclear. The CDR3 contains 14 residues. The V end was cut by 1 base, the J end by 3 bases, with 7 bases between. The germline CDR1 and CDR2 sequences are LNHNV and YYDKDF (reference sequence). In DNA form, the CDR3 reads TGTGCCACCAGCAGAGGGGAACTCTACAATGAGCAGTTCTTC. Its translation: CATSRGELYNEQFF.

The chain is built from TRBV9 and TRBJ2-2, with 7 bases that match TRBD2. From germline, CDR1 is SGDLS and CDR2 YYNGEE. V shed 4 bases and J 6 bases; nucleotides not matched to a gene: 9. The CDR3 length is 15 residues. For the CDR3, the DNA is TGTGCCAGCAGCACCTCACCTCTAGCGGCCGGGGAGCTGTTTTTT. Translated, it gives CASSTSPLAAGELFF.

CDR3 sequence reads: CASSRGTSSYNEQFF. The CDR3 DNA reads TGTGCCAGCTCACGGGGGACTAGTTCCTACAATGAGCAGTTCTTC. The J gene is TRBJ2-1, the V gene TRBV18, with TRBD2 matching 8 bases. The CDR3 loop spans 15 amino acids. Germline V gene lookup returns CDR1 KGHSH and CDR2 LQKENI. V was clipped by 4 bases and J by 1 base; unmatched bases: 3.

DNA of the CDR3: TGTGCCAGCTCACCACTGGACAGGGGCGGCTATGGCTACACCTTC. It specifies CASSPLDRGGYGYTF. The gene calls are TRBV18 and TRBJ1-2; 9 bases line up with TRBD1. CDR1 and CDR2 from the germline V gene are KGHSH and LQKENI. Unmatched junction bases numbered 4, after V lost 1 base and J lost 4 bases. The CDR3 runs 15 residues.

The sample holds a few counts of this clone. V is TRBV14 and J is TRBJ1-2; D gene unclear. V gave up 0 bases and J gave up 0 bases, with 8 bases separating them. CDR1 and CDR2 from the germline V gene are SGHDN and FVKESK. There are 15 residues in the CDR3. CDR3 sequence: CASSQDSAANYGYTF. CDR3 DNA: TGTGCCAGCAGCCAAGATTCGGCAGCTAACTATGGCTACACCTTC.

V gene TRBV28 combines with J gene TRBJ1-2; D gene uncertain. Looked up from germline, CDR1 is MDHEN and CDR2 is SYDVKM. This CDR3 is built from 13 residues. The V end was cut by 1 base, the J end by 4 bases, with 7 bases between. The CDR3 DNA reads TGTGCCAGCAGTTTATCCCTTATCTATGGCTACACCTTC. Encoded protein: CASSLSLIYGYTF.

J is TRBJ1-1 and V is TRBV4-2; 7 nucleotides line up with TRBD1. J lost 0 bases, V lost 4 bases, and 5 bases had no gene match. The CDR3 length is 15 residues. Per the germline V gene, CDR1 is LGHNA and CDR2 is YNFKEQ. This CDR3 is CASSLRGDLNTEAFF. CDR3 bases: TGTGCCAGCAGCCTCAGGGGGGATCTGAACACTGAAGCTTTCTTT.

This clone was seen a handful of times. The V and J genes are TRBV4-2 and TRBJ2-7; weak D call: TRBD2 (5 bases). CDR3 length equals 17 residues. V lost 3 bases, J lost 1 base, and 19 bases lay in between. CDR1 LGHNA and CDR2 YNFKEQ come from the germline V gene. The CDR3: CASSHSPASGSSYEQYF. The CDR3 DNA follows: TGTGCCAGCAGCCACTCTCCCGCAAGCGGCTCTTCCTACGAGCAGTACTTC.

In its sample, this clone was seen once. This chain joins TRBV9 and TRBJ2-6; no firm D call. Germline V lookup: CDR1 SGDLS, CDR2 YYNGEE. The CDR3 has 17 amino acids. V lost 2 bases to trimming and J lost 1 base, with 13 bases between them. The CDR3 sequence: CASSVHPSLSGANVLTF. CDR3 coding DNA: TGTGCCAGCAGCGTCCACCCCTCCCTATCTGGGGCCAACGTCCTGACTTTC.

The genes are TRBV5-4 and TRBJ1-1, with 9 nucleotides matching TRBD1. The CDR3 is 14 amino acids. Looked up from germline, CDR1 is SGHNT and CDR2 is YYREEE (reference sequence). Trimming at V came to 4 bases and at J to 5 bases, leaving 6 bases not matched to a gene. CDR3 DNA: TGTGCCAGCAGCCAGGGGACAGGGCGAACTGAAGCTTTCTTT. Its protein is CASSQGTGRTEAFF.

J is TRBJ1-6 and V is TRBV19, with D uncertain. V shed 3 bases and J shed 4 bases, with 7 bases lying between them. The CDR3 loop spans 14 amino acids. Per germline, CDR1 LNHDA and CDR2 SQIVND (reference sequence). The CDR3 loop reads CASSISRYNSPLHF. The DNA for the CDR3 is TGTGCCAGTAGTATCTCACGGTATAATTCACCCCTCCACTTT.

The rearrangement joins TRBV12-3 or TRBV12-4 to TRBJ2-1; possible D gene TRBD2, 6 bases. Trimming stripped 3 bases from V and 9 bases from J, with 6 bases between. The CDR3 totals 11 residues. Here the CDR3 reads CASSLGGEQFF. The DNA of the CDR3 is TGTGCCAGCAGTTTGGGGGGTGAGCAGTTCTTC.

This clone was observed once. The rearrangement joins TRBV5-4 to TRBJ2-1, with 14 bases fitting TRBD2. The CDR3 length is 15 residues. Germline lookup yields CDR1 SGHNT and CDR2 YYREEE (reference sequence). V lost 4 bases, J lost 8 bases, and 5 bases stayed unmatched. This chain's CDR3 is CASSPGLAGADEQFF. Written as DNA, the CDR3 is TGTGCCAGCAGCCCGGGACTAGCGGGAGCGGATGAGCAGTTCTTC. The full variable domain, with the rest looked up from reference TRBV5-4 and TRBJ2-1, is ETGVTQSPTHLIKTRGQQVTLRCSSQSGHNTVSWYQQALGQGPQFIFQYYREEENGRGNFPPRFSGLQFPNYSSELNVNALELDDSALYLCASSPGLAGADEQFFGPGTRLTVL.

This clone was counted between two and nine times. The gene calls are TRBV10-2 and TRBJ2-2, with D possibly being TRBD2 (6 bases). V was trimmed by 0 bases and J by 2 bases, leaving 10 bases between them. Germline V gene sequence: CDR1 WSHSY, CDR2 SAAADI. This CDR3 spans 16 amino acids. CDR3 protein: CASSESLGLNTGELFF. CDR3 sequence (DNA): TGCGCCAGCAGTGAGTCTTTGGGACTTAACACCGGGGAGCTGTTTTTT.

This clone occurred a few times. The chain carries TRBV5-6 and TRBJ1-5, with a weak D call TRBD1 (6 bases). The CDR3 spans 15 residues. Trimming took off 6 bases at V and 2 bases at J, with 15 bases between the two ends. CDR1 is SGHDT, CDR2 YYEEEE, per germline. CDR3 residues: CASTLRGAGNQPQHF. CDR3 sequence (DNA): TGTGCCAGCACCTTAAGGGGGGCGGGCAATCAGCCCCAGCATTTT.

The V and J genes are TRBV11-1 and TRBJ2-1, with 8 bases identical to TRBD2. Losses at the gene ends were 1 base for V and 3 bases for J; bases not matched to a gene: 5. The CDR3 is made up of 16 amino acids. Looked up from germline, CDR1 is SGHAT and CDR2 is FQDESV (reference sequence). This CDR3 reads CASSLEAGEVYNEQFF. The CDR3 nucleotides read TGTGCCAGCAGCTTAGAAGCGGGGGAAGTCTACAATGAGCAGTTCTTC.

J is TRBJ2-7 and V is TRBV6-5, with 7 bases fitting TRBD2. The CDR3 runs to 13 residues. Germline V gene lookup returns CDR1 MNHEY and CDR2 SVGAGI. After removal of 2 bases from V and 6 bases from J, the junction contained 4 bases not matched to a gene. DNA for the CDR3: TGTGCCAGCAGTTACAGGGAGGGAATCGAGCAGTACTTC. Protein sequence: CASSYREGIEQYF.

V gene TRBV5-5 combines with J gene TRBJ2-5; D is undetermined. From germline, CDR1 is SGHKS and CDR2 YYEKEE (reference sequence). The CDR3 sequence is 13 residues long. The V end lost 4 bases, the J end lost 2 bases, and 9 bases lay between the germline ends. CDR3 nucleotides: TGTGCCAGCAGCCTCTTGGGACAAGAGACCCAGTACTTC. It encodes CASSLLGQETQYF.